The present entry profiles one T cell receptor (beta chain) with its context. The antigen is undetermined. TCRB transcripts that were expressed got sequenced, as all of the isolated RNA had been reverse transcribed. Generated by immunoSEQ multiplex PCR, the TCRdb table keeps only in-frame clones and is missing some. The repertoire holds 450,000 to 550,000 clones, with 30% as singletons. This entry belongs to a study of beta chain features in type 1 diabetes. The overall study: Patients and healthy donors were similar in age, gender and cell yields.

Populations isolated by sorting all had purity greater than 98%. Study conclusions and caveats: The naive, central memory and Treg TCRB repertoires looked more alike in patients than they did in healthy donors. More deletions and fewer insertions at VDJ junctions were found in patients with type 1 diabetes.

Material: naive CD4+ T cells from blood. The receptor's source is a man aged 18 to 30 in good health.

CDR3 protein: CASSFSWGRYTDTQYF. In DNA form, the CDR3 reads TGTGCCAGCAGCTTCTCCTGGGGCCGATACACAGATACGCAGTATTTT. The chain employs TRBV13 and TRBJ2-3; weak D call: TRBD1 (5 bases). Germline V gives CDR1 PRHDT, CDR2 FYEKMQ (reference sequence). V was cut by 3 bases and J by 2 bases, with 15 bases left in between. The length of the CDR3 is 16 residues.